These T cell receptor beta chains were read from a single sample in a study of CD8+CD57+ T cells in acquired aplastic anemia. Via MiXCR, TCRdb re-called the reads, giving one row per CDR3 protein. The table shows 190,000 or so distinct CDR3 sequences, with roughly 55% occurring only once. Sequencing was done on a sample of sorted CD4+, CD8+, or CD8+CD57+ T cells (not recorded which) from PBMCs. The origin of the receptors is a human donor in good health. Each CDR3 is given with its conserved first and last residue. D genes are given only for firm matches. Some rows have no size entry. The others give once, few or many, or a class for an expanded clone.

j_gene | d_gene | v_gene | abundance | CDR3aa | CDR3nt
TRBJ1-1 | . | TRBV7-8 | many | CASSAEGSGQGAFF | TGTGCCAGCAGCGCAGAAGGGAGCGGACAAGGGGCTTTCTTT
TRBJ2-1 | . | TRBV2 | many | CASTGMAAYNEQFF | TGTGCCAGCACGGGGATGGCCGCCTACAATGAGCAGTTCTTC
TRBJ1-1 | . | TRBV12-3/TRBV12-4 | many | CASTLPGEGAFF | TGTGCCAGCACCCTTCCCGGGGAGGGAGCTTTCTTT
TRBJ1-1 | TRBD1 | TRBV5-6 | . | CASREGQQHTEAFF | TGTGCCAGCAGGGAGGGACAGCAGCACACTGAAGCTTTCTTT
TRBJ1-6 | TRBD1 | TRBV7-3 | few | CASSWRGQGDSPLHF | TGTGCCAGCAGCTGGCGGGGACAGGGGGATTCACCCCTCCACTTT
TRBJ2-2 | . | TRBV29-1 | . | CSVYTGELFF | TGCAGCGTTTACACCGGGGAGCTGTTTTTT
TRBJ2-1 | . | TRBV29-1 | many | CSVEDLVNEQFF | TGCAGCGTTGAAGATCTAGTAAATGAGCAGTTCTTC
TRBJ2-7 | . | TRBV20-1 | . | CSASNAAASYEQYF | TGCAGTGCTAGCAATGCGGCGGCCTCCTACGAGCAGTACTTC
TRBJ2-7 | . | TRBV7-2 | . | CASSEAGTEIYEQYF | TGTGCCAGCAGCGAAGCCGGGACGGAAATTTACGAGCAGTACTTC
TRBJ2-3 | . | TRBV9 | . | CASSAYARGMGDTQYF | TGTGCCAGCAGCGCCTATGCTCGGGGGATGGGAGATACGCAGTATTTT
TRBJ2-1 | . | TRBV6-6 | . | CASSLLAGTYEQFF | TGTGCCAGCAGTCTCCTAGCTGGAACCTATGAGCAGTTCTTC
TRBJ2-1 | . | TRBV11-3 | . | CASSPGGISEQFF | TGTGCCAGCAGCCCCGGAGGGATCAGTGAGCAGTTCTTC
TRBJ2-1 | . | TRBV20-1 | once | CSDPGRHSYNEQFF | TGCAGTGACCCCGGGAGACACTCCTACAATGAGCAGTTCTTC
TRBJ1-2 | TRBD1 | TRBV10-3 | . | CAISELQGSYGYTF | TGTGCCATCAGTGAATTACAGGGGAGCTATGGCTACACCTTC
TRBJ2-5 | . | TRBV5-1 | once | CASSPGMGETQYF | TGCGCCAGCAGCCCGGGGATGGGGGAGACCCAGTACTTC
TRBJ2-3 | . | TRBV7-9 | many | CASRGGETDTQYF | TGTGCCAGCCGAGGGGGGGAAACAGATACGCAGTATTTT
TRBJ2-2 | . | TRBV7-9 | . | CASSLLTGLTTGELFF | TGTGCCAGCAGCTTACTAACGGGACTCACTACCGGGGAGCTGTTTTTT
TRBJ1-5 | . | TRBV27 | many | CASSLSGGWQPQHF | TGTGCCAGCAGTTTATCCGGGGGGTGGCAGCCCCAGCATTTT
TRBJ2-3 | . | TRBV7-9 | . | CASSLGPADTQYF | TGTGCCAGCAGCTTAGGTCCCGCAGATACGCAGTATTTT
TRBJ2-5 | . | TRBV11-2 | . | CASSLNPGQETQYF | TGTGCCAGCAGCCTAAATCCAGGCCAAGAGACCCAGTACTTC
TRBJ1-6 | TRBD1 | TRBV24-1 | . | CATSEAGTGATPLHF | TGTGCCACCAGTGAAGCCGGGACAGGGGCAACACCCCTCCACTTT
TRBJ2-5 | TRBD2 | TRBV7-8 | . | CASSLAWGREETQYF | TGTGCCAGCAGCTTAGCATGGGGGAGGGAGGAGACCCAGTACTTC
TRBJ2-7 | . | TRBV20-1 | . | CSASASGRVSYEQYF | TGCAGTGCTAGCGCCTCAGGACGGGTCTCTTACGAGCAGTACTTC
TRBJ1-1 | . | TRBV29-1 | once | CSVDSRGDEAFF | TGCAGCGTTGACTCGAGGGGGGATGAAGCTTTCTTT
TRBJ1-1 | . | TRBV9 | many | CASSPPNQVEAFF | TGTGCCAGCAGCCCTCCCAACCAGGTAGAAGCTTTCTTT
TRBJ2-7 | TRBD1 | TRBV20-1 | . | CSARDRGRSYEQYF | TGCAGTGCTAGAGACAGGGGGCGCTCCTACGAGCAGTACTTC
TRBJ2-2 | TRBD2 | TRBV29-1 | . | CSGSGGPGELFF | TGCAGCGGTAGCGGGGGGCCCGGGGAGCTGTTTTTT
TRBJ1-4 | TRBD1 | TRBV20-1 | . | CSASRQGATEKLFF | TGCAGTGCTAGTAGGCAGGGGGCCACTGAAAAACTGTTTTTT
TRBJ2-3 | . | TRBV5-1 | . | CACSQTNTDTQYF | TGCGCCTGCAGCCAAACCAACACAGATACGCAGTATTTT
TRBJ2-5 | TRBD2 | TRBV29-1 | . | CSVAKAGAGQETQYF | TGCAGCGTTGCTAAAGCGGGGGCCGGTCAAGAGACCCAGTACTTC
TRBJ1-4 | . | TRBV7-9 | . | CASSLATLQTLNEKLFF | TGTGCCAGCAGCTTAGCGACGCTCCAGACCCTAAATGAAAAACTGTTTTTT
TRBJ2-7 | TRBD1 | TRBV9 | once | CASRSGTGSQEQYF | TGTGCCAGCAGGTCCGGGACAGGGAGTCAAGAGCAGTACTTC
TRBJ2-1 | . | TRBV15 | few | CATSREVDRYFNEQFF | TGTGCCACCAGCAGAGAAGTAGACAGGTATTTCAATGAGCAGTTCTTC
TRBJ1-1 | . | TRBV2 | few | CASSELGAPPDGTEAFF | TGTGCCAGCAGTGAACTAGGGGCCCCACCAGACGGCACTGAAGCTTTCTTT
TRBJ2-7 | . | TRBV27 | many | CASSLGHSYEQYF | TGTGCCAGCAGCTTAGGACATTCCTACGAGCAGTACTTC
TRBJ2-3 | . | TRBV6-2/TRBV6-3 | many | CASSYPDTQYF | TGTGCCAGCAGTTACCCAGATACGCAGTATTTT
TRBJ1-5 | . | TRBV9 | many | CASSVEAGNQPQHF | TGTGCCAGCAGCGTAGAAGCAGGGAATCAGCCCCAGCATTTT
TRBJ2-1 | TRBD1 | TRBV20-1 | . | CSARDQETGLYNEQFF | TGCAGTGCTAGAGACCAGGAGACAGGGCTTTACAATGAGCAGTTCTTC
TRBJ2-3 | . | TRBV5-1 | . | CASSIGTVGGDTQYF | TGCGCCAGCAGCATTGGGACGGTTGGCGGAGATACGCAGTATTTT
TRBJ2-7 | TRBD2 | TRBV7-2 | . | CASSVGGGGKNEQYF | TGTGCCAGCAGCGTAGGAGGCGGGGGGAAAAACGAGCAGTACTTC
TRBJ2-1 | . | TRBV7-2 | many | CASSLTLARHEQFF | TGTGCCAGCAGCTTAACTCTAGCGAGGCATGAGCAGTTCTTC
TRBJ2-3 | . | TRBV29-1 | . | CSAGYRDTQYF | TGCAGCGCGGGGTACAGAGATACGCAGTATTTT
TRBJ2-2 | . | TRBV5-5 | many | CASSLAYLTNTGELFF | TGTGCCAGCAGCTTGGCCTACCTAACGAACACCGGGGAGCTGTTTTTT
TRBJ1-1 | TRBD1 | TRBV25-1 | many | CASSKGTGAGWSTEAFF | TGTGCCAGCAGTAAAGGGACAGGGGCCGGATGGAGCACTGAAGCTTTCTTT
TRBJ2-7 | TRBD2 | TRBV27 | . | CASSLAGGSAAREQYF | TGTGCCAGCAGCTTGGCCGGCGGGAGTGCCGCTAGGGAGCAGTACTTC
TRBJ1-1 | . | TRBV29-1 | . | CSVRQGVSTEAFF | TGCAGCGTGAGGCAGGGAGTGAGCACTGAAGCTTTCTTT
TRBJ2-7 | . | TRBV25-1 | . | CASRGMANEQYF | TGTGCCAGCAGGGGCATGGCTAACGAGCAGTACTTC
TRBJ2-7 | . | TRBV6-1 | many | CASSELLTATYEQYF | TGTGCCAGCAGTGAATTGTTGACAGCGACCTACGAGCAGTACTTC
TRBJ1-1 | TRBD1 | TRBV25-1 | . | CASTRGADTEAFF | TGTGCCAGCACCAGGGGGGCAGACACTGAAGCTTTCTTT
TRBJ2-1 | TRBD2 | TRBV7-6 | many | CASSPAAGAPNEQFF | TGTGCCAGCAGCCCCGCCGCGGGAGCTCCCAATGAGCAGTTCTTC
TRBJ1-5 | . | TRBV20-1 | . | CSAIARGSGSQPPHF | TGCAGTGCAATCGCTCGGGGCTCAGGGAGTCAGCCCCCGCATTTT
TRBJ2-3 | TRBD1 | TRBV7-6 | . | CASSLGQSLTTDTQYF | TGTGCCAGCAGCTTGGGACAGAGCCTTACCACAGATACGCAGTATTTT
TRBJ2-1 | TRBD1 | TRBV20-1 | once | CSASSEEGTVYNEQFF | TGCAGTGCCAGCAGTGAAGAGGGGACAGTTTACAATGAGCAGTTCTTC
TRBJ2-1 | . | TRBV29-1 | . | CSVDPGTTDEQFF | TGCAGCGTTGACCCCGGGACCACCGATGAGCAGTTCTTC
TRBJ2-5 | . | TRBV29-1 | . | CSGLEQETQYF | TGCAGCGGACTAGAGCAAGAGACCCAGTACTTC
TRBJ2-7 | . | TRBV27 | . | CASGFGDSYEQYF | TGTGCCAGCGGTTTTGGAGATTCCTACGAGCAGTACTTC
TRBJ2-7 | . | TRBV5-5 | . | CASVLDWGPSYEQYF | TGTGCCAGCGTACTTGACTGGGGCCCCTCCTACGAGCAGTACTTC